These 9 T cell receptor beta chains were all obtained from the same sample, sequenced in a study of multiple sclerosis patients with progressive multifocal leukoencephalopathy. The repertoire was sequenced with immunoSEQ multiplex PCR; TCRdb's copy has only in-frame clones and lacks some. Among fewer than 35,000 clones, roughly 90% were seen once, and the ten largest hold about 3.3%. Regarding time point: time of PML onset. The source was PBMCs, collected from a patient treated with natalizumab. These receptors all stem from a human donor with progressive multifocal leukoencephalopathy.

The genes are TRBV28 and TRBJ1-2, with 8 bases that match TRBD1. V shed 9 bases, J shed 4 bases, and the junction held 4 bases outside the gene matches. The germline V gene encodes CDR1 MDHEN and CDR2 SYDVKM. The CDR3 runs to 12 residues. The CDR3 bases are TGTGCCAGTGAGGGGACAGGCTATGGCTACACCTTC. This gives the protein CASEGTGYGYTF.

The V gene is TRBV19, the J gene TRBJ1-2, with D perhaps matching TRBD1 (5 bases). V lost 9 bases to trimming and J lost 3 bases, with 17 bases between them. The CDR3 runs to 14 residues. Germline CDR1 and CDR2: LNHDA and SQIVND (reference sequence). CDR3 amino acids: CASHPVGRDYGYTF. The CDR3 nucleotides read TGTGCCAGCCACCCCGTAGGCAGGGACTATGGCTACACCTTC. The variable domain in full, completed from reference TRBV19 and TRBJ1-2, reads DGGITQSPKYLFRKEGQNVTLSCEQNLNHDAMYWYRQDPGQGLRLIYYSQIVNDFQKGDIAEGYSVSREKKESFPLTVTSAQKNPTAFYLCASHPVGRDYGYTFGSGTRLTVV.

The rearrangement joins TRBV4-1 to TRBJ1-2; possibly TRBD1 for D (6 bases). Trimming took 4 bases from V and 0 from J, leaving 12 bases between them. There are 15 residues in the CDR3. Germline CDR1 and CDR2: MGHRA and YSYEKL. The CDR3 DNA reads as TGCGCCAGCAGCCGCTCAGGGGAGGCTAACTATGGCTACACCTTC. This sequence encodes CASSRSGEANYGYTF.

The gene calls are TRBV14 and TRBJ2-4, with TRBD1 matching over 9 bases. The J segment lost 0 bases and the V segment lost 6 bases, leaving 9 bases of the junction unmatched. The CDR3 spans 17 residues. Germline loops: CDR1 SGHDN, CDR2 FVKESK. In nucleotides, the CDR3 is TGTGCCAGCAGACTAAGCGGGACAGGGCTAGCCAAAAACATTCAGTACTTC. It specifies CASRLSGTGLAKNIQYF.

This sequence joins TRBV19 and TRBJ1-1, with D hard to call. CDR1 and CDR2 from the germline V gene are LNHDA and SQIVND (reference sequence). The CDR3 consists of 13 residues. Trimming shortened V by 6 bases and J by 0 bases, and 8 bases separated the two germline ends. CDR3 region: CASRGPLNTEAFF. Here the CDR3 DNA reads TGTGCCAGTAGAGGGCCCTTGAACACTGAAGCTTTCTTT.

This chain connects TRBV30 to TRBJ2-3; TRBD2 agrees at 8 bases. This CDR3 spans 14 amino acids. The V and J ends lost 3 bases and 3 bases, in that order; junction bases with no gene match: 5. Germline V gene sequence: CDR1 GTSNPN, CDR2 SVGIG (reference sequence). The CDR3 DNA follows: TGTGCCTGGAGAACCGGGACTAGGACAGATACGCAGTATTTT. As protein: CAWRTGTRTDTQYF.

The CDR3 DNA reads as TGTGCCAGCAGCCGCTGGAAGGCTAGCGGGGATGAGCAGTTCTTC. The encoded protein is CASSRWKASGDEQFF. The rearrangement links TRBV28 to TRBJ2-1, with TRBD2 matching 9 bases. The junction had 11 bases not matched to a gene; V was cut back by 6 bases and J by 8 bases. Germline loops: CDR1 MDHEN, CDR2 SYDVKM. This CDR3 has 15 amino acids.

This rearrangement joins TRBV5-4 to TRBJ1-1; the D gene is possibly TRBD1 (5 bases). Trimming took 4 bases from V and 4 from J, leaving 20 bases between them. Germline V lookup: CDR1 SGHNT, CDR2 YYREEE (reference sequence). The CDR3 spans 16 residues. CDR3 protein: CASSPGGLKKSTEAFF. Written as DNA, the CDR3 is TGTGCCAGCAGCCCTGGGGGACTTAAAAAGTCCACTGAAGCTTTCTTT.

This chain joins TRBV6-4 and TRBJ2-2; TRBD2 is a possible D gene (6 bases). Trimming removed 0 bases at V and 3 bases at J, with 11 bases between. The V gene's germline CDR1 is MRHNA and CDR2 SNTAGT. The CDR3 is 16 residues long. Here the CDR3 reads CASSDSGTGDTGELFF. The CDR3 DNA reads TGTGCCAGCAGTGACTCGGGGACGGGGGACACCGGGGAGCTGTTTTTT.